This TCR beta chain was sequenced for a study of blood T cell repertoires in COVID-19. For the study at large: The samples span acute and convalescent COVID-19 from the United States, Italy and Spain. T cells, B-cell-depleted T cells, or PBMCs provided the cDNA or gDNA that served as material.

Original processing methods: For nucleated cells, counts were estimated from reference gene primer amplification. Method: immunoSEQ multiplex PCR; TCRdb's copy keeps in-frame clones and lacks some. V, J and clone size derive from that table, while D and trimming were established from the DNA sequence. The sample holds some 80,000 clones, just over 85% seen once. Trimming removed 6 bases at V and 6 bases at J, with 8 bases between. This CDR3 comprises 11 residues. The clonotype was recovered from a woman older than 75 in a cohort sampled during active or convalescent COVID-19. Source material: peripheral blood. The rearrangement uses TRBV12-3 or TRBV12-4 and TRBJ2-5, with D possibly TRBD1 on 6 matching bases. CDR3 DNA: TGTGCCAGCAGGGGGGCGCAGACCCAGTACTTC. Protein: CASRGAQTQYF.